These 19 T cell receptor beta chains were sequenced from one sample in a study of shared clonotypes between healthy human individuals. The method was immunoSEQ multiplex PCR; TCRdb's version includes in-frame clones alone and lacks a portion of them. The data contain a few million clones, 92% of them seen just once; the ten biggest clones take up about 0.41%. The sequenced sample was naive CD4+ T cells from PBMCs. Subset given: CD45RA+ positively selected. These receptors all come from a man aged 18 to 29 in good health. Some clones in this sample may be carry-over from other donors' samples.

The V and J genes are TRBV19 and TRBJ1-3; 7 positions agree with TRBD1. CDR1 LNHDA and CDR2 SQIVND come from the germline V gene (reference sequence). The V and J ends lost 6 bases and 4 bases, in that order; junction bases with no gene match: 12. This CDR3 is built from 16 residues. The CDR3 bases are TGTGCCAGTAGAACTGGGGACAGCGGCCTGGGAAACACCATATATTTT. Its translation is CASRTGDSGLGNTIYF. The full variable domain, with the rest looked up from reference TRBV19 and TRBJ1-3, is DGGITQSPKYLFRKEGQNVTLSCEQNLNHDAMYWYRQDPGQGLRLIYYSQIVNDFQKGDIAEGYSVSREKKESFPLTVTSAQKNPTAFYLCASRTGDSGLGNTIYFGEGSWLTVV.

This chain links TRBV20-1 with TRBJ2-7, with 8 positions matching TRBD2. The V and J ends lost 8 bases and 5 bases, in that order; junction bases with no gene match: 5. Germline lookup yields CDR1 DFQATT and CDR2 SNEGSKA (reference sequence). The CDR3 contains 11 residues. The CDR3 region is CSSGRGDEQYF. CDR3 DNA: TGCAGTAGCGGGAGAGGCGACGAGCAGTACTTC.

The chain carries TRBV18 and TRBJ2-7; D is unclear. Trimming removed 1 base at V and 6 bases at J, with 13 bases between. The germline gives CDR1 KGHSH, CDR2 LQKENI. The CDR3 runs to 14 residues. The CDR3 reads CASSPQFASPEQYF. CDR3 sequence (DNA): TGTGCCAGCTCACCACAGTTCGCTAGTCCCGAGCAGTACTTC. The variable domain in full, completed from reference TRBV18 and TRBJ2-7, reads NAGVMQNPRHLVRRRGQEARLRCSPMKGHSHVYWYRQLPEEGLKFMVYLQKENIIDESGMPKERFSAEFPKEGPSILRIQQVVRGDSAAYFCASSPQFASPEQYFGPGTRLTVT.

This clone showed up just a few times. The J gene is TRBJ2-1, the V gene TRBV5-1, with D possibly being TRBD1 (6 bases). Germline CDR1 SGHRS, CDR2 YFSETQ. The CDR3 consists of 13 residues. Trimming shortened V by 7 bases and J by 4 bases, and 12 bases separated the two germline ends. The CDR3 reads CASGAGVYNEQFF. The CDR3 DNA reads TGCGCCAGCGGGGCAGGGGTGTACAATGAGCAGTTCTTC.

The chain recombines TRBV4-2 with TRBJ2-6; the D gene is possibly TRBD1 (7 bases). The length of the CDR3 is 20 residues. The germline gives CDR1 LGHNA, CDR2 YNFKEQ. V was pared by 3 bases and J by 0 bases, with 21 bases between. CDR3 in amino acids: CASSHAPGGTASSGANVLTF. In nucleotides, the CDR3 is TGTGCCAGCAGCCACGCCCCTGGGGGGACAGCTAGCTCTGGGGCCAACGTCCTGACTTTC.

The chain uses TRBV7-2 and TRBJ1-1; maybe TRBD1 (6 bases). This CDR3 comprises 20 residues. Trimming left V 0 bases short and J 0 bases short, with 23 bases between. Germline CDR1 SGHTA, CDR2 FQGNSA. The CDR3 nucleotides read TGTGCCAGCAGCTTAGCGAGGGGGGCGACCGGCCCCGGAGTGAACACTGAAGCTTTCTTT. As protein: CASSLARGATGPGVNTEAFF.

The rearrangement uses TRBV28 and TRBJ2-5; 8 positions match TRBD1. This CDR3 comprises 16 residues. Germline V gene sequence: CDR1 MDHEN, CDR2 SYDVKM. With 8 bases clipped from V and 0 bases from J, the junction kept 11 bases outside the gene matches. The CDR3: CASLNPGGLYQETQYF. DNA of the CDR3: TGTGCCAGCCTTAATCCAGGGGGCCTGTACCAAGAGACCCAGTACTTC.

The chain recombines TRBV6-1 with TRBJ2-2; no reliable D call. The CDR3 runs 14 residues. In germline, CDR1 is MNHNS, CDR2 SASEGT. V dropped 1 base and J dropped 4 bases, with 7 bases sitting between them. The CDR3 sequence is CASSEGVRTGELFF. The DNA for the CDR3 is TGTGCCAGCAGTGAAGGGGTACGCACCGGGGAGCTGTTTTTT.

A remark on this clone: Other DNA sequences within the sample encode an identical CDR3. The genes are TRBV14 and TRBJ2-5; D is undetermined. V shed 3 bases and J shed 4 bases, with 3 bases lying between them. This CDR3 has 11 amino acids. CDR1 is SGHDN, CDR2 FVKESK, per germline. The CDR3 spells CASSHGETQYF. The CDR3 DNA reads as TGTGCCAGCAGCCACGGAGAGACCCAGTACTTC.

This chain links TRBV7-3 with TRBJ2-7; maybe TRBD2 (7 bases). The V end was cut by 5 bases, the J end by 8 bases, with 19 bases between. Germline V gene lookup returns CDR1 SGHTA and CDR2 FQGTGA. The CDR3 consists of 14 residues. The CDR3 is CASSPGREGVKQYF. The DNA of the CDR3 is TGTGCCAGCAGCCCAGGGAGGGAGGGGGTTAAGCAGTACTTC.

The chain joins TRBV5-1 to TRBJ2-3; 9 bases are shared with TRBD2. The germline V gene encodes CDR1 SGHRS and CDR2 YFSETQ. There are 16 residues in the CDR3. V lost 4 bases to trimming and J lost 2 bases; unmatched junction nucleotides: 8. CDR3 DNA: TGCGCCAGCAGCCCGGTCCTAGCGGGAACCACAGATACGCAGTATTTT. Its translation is CASSPVLAGTTDTQYF.

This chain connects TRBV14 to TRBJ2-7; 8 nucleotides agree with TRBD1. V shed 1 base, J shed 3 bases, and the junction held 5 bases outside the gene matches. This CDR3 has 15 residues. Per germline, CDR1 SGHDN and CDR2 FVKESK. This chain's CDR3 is CASSQARQGLYEQYF. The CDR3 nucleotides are TGTGCCAGCAGCCAAGCTAGACAGGGGCTCTACGAGCAGTACTTC.

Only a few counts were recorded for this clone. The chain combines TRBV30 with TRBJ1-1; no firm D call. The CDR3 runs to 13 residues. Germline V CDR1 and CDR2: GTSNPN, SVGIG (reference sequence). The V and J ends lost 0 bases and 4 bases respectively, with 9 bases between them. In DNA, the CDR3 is TGTGCCTGGAGTGTACGGATGCTCACTGAAGCTTTCTTT. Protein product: CAWSVRMLTEAFF.

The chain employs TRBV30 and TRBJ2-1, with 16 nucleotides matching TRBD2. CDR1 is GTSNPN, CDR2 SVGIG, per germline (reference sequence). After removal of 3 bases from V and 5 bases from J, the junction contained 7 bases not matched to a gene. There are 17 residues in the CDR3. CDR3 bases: TGTGCCTGGAGGCGGGGACTAGCGGGAGGGGGAAACAATGAGCAGTTCTTC. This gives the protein CAWRRGLAGGGNNEQFF.

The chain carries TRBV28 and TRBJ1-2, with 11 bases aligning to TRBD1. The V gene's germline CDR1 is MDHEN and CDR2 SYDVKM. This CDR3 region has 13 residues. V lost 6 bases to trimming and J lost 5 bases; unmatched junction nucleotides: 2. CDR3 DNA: TGTGCCAGCAGGAGGGACAGGGGGTATGGCTACACCTTC. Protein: CASRRDRGYGYTF.

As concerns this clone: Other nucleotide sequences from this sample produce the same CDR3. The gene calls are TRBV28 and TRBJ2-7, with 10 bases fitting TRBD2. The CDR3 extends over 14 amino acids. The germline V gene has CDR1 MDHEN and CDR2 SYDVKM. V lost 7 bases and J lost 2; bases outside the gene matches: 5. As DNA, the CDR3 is TGTGCCAGCACCCCTAGCGGGAGCCCCTACGAGCAGTACTTC. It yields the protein CASTPSGSPYEQYF.

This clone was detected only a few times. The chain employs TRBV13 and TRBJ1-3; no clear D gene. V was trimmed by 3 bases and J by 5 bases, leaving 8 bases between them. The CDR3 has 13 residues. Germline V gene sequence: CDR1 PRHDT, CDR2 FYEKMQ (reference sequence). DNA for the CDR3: TGTGCCAGCAGCTTGGGCGGTCGAAACACCATATATTTT. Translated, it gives CASSLGGRNTIYF.

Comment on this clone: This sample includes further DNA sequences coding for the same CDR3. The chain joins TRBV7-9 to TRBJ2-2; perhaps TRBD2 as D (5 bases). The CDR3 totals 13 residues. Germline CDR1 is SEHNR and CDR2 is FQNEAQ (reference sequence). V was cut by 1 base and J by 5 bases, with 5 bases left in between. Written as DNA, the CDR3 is TGTGCCAGCAGCTTAGGAGGGACCGGGGAGCTGTTTTTT. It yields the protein CASSLGGTGELFF.

CDR3: CASSEELSNTEAFF. DNA for the CDR3: TGTGCCAGCAGTGAAGAACTGTCGAACACTGAAGCTTTCTTT. V gene TRBV6-1 combines with J gene TRBJ1-1, with unresolved D. V dropped 1 base and J dropped 1 base, with 7 bases sitting between them. The CDR3 is made up of 14 amino acids. The germline V gene encodes CDR1 MNHNS and CDR2 SASEGT.